This TCR beta chain was observed in a study of cytomegalovirus exposure and HLA in healthy donors. General study points: Reportedly, fewer N-insertions than the roughly 700-donor mean appeared in an Asian-associated ancestry cluster in a later analysis. For TCR beta chains, V- and J-gene trimming was later linked to a missense DCLRE1C variant.

CDR1 and CDR2 from the germline V gene are LNHDA and SQIVND (reference sequence). This CDR3 has 16 amino acids. The germline V and J ends were trimmed by 0 bases and 7 bases, with 16 bases remaining between them. In its sample, this clone was seen a few times. Its target is unknown. This PCR relied on a set of 60 Vbeta primers and 13 Jbeta primers. Clones were read by immunoSEQ multiplex PCR, and TCRdb kept only the in-frame ones, dropping some. Among some 110,000 clones, over 60% were seen once, and the ten largest hold about 4.4%. Sequencing was carried out using PBMCs. This TCR came from a man aged 60-69 years in good health and CMV-seropositive. This chain connects TRBV19 to TRBJ1-5; no clear D. The chain's CDR3 is CASSIDAARPMQPQHF. DNA for the CDR3: TGTGCCAGTAGTATAGATGCTGCCAGGCCCATGCAGCCCCAGCATTTT.